Listed here are 9 T cell receptor beta chains from one sample, sequenced in a study of blood T cell repertoires in COVID-19. TCRdb's copy holds only in-frame clones and misses some; the assay was immunoSEQ multiplex PCR. The sample contains 250,000 to 350,000 clones, 87% of which appear only once. The specimen sequenced was peripheral blood. The receptor set was obtained from a woman between 50 and 59 years old who had recovered from COVID-19.

The rearrangement joins TRBV13 to TRBJ2-7; possibly TRBD1 for D (6 bases). The CDR3 consists of 14 residues. Per the germline V gene, CDR1 is PRHDT and CDR2 is FYEKMQ (reference sequence). V lost 4 bases, J lost 3 bases, and 13 bases lay in between. The CDR3 coding sequence is TGTGCCAGCAGCTACCTGGCAGGGGACTACGAGCAGTACTTC. Translation: CASSYLAGDYEQYF.

This chain uses TRBV6-5 with TRBJ2-7, with 7 bases fitting TRBD1. Germline CDR1 reads MNHEY; CDR2 reads SVGAGI. V lost 7 bases and J lost 2; bases outside the gene matches: 11. The CDR3 spans 15 residues. The CDR3 coding sequence is TGTGCCAGCACGTACGAATGGGACAGAACCTACGAGCAGTACTTC. It encodes CASTYEWDRTYEQYF.

The rearrangement uses TRBV4-3 and TRBJ2-1; no reliable D call. The germline V gene has CDR1 LGHNA and CDR2 YSLEER. This CDR3 comprises 18 residues. Deletions cut 3 bases from V and 4 bases from J, with 22 bases between. CDR3 sequence reads: CASSQLAFSFDGYNEQFF. CDR3 sequence (DNA): TGCGCCAGCAGCCAGCTTGCCTTTAGCTTCGATGGGTACAATGAGCAGTTCTTC.

This rearrangement joins TRBV29-1 to TRBJ2-1; TRBD2 might be the D (5 bases). Germline-derived CDR1 and CDR2 are SQVTM and ANQGSEA. V was cut by 4 bases and J by 3 bases, with 10 bases left in between. The CDR3 contains 13 residues. CDR3 in DNA: TGCAGCGTTGGAGGGCAGATCTACAATGAGCAGTTCTTC. Translating gives CSVGGQIYNEQFF.

This clone was picked up one time. The chain has TRBV10-1 and TRBJ1-1, with 7 bases that match TRBD1. The CDR3 extends over 14 amino acids. V trimming: 6 bases; J trimming: 2 bases; junction bases outside the gene matches: 6. Germline assignment: CDR1 WNHNN and CDR2 SYGVQD (reference sequence). CDR3 residues: CASRTGRSNTEAFF. Here the CDR3 DNA reads TGCGCCAGCAGGACAGGGAGATCAAACACTGAAGCTTTCTTT.

The sample holds one count of this clone. The rearrangement uses TRBV7-2 and TRBJ2-1, with no clear D. Between the trimmed V and J ends, which lost 5 bases and 9 bases, there was a span of 20 bases. In germline, CDR1 is SGHTA, CDR2 FQGNSA. The CDR3 has 15 amino acids. CDR3 loop: CASSGDSAFRGEQFF. CDR3 sequence (DNA): TGTGCCAGCAGCGGAGACTCCGCCTTTCGCGGTGAGCAGTTCTTC.

The V and J genes are TRBV27 and TRBJ2-7, with 9 bases lining up with TRBD1. Trimming at V came to 5 bases and at J to 2 bases, leaving 10 bases not matched to a gene. CDR1 is MNHEY, CDR2 SMNVEV, per germline (reference sequence). The CDR3 is made up of 16 amino acids. CDR3 in amino acids: CASSPGTGFKTYEQYF. Written as DNA, the CDR3 is TGTGCCAGCAGTCCCGGGACAGGGTTCAAAACCTACGAGCAGTACTTC.

As regards this clone: Additional DNA sequences in this sample encode the identical CDR3. The chain uses TRBV7-2 and TRBJ1-1, with D perhaps TRBD1 (5 bases). The CDR3 sequence is 13 residues long. Germline V lookup: CDR1 SGHTA, CDR2 FQGNSA. Trimming removed 4 bases at V and 2 bases at J, with 8 bases between. The CDR3: CASSSQGNTEAFF. The DNA for the CDR3 is TGTGCCAGCAGCTCGCAGGGAAACACTGAAGCTTTCTTT.

The gene calls are TRBV11-2 and TRBJ2-5; D remains unclear. This CDR3 has 13 amino acids. CDR1 and CDR2 (germline): SGHAT, FQNNGV. V lost 6 bases to trimming and J lost 6 bases, with 14 bases between them. The CDR3 protein is CASRLAPVKTQYF. CDR3 DNA sequence: TGTGCCAGCAGGCTCGCCCCGGTCAAGACCCAGTACTTC.